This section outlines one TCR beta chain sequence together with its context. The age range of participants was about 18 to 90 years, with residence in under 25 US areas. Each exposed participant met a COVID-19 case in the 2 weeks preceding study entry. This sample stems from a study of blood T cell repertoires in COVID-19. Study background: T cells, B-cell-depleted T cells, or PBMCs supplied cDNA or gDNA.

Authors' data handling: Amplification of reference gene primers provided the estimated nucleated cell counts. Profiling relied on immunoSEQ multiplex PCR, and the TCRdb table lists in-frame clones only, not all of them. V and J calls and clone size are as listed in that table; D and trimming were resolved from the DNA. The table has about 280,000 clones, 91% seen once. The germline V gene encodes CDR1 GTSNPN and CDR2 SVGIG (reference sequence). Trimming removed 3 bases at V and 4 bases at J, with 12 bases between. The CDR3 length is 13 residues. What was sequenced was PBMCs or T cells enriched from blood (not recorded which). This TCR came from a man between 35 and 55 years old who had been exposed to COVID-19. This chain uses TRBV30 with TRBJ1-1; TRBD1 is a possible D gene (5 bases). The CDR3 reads CAWSVRGGTEAFF. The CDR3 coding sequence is TGTGCCTGGAGCGTTAGGGGTGGCACTGAAGCTTTCTTT.